The next 2 T cell receptor beta chains were all read from a single sample in a study of blood T cell repertoires in COVID-19. Generated by immunoSEQ multiplex PCR, the TCRdb table keeps only in-frame clones and is missing some. The table has 98,000 or so clones, approximately 84% seen once. The sequencing sample was made of peripheral blood. Every receptor here comes from a man in his 60s with acute or convalescent COVID-19.

The V call is TRBV5-1, the J call TRBJ2-3; 14 bases fit TRBD2. CDR3 size: 17 residues. Germline CDR1 SGHRS, CDR2 YFSETQ. J was trimmed by 3 bases and V by 5 bases; bases with no gene match: 8. In DNA, the CDR3 is TGCGCCAGCAGTCCCCCGACTAGCGGGAGGGGTACAGATACGCAGTATTTT. Protein: CASSPPTSGRGTDTQYF.

The gene calls are TRBV6-2 or TRBV6-3 and TRBJ2-4; D is possibly TRBD2 (6 bases). CDR3 length equals 16 residues. The germline CDR1 and CDR2 sequences are MNHEY and SVGEGT. The V and J ends lost 2 bases and 1 base respectively, with 12 bases between them. The CDR3 here is CASSYDGGLAKNIQYF. The CDR3 nucleotides read TGTGCCAGCAGTTACGATGGGGGGTTGGCCAAAAACATTCAGTACTTC.